This TCR beta chain stems from a study of cytomegalovirus exposure and HLA in healthy donors. The study ran its PCR with 60 Vbeta and 13 Jbeta primers. The method was immunoSEQ multiplex PCR; TCRdb's version includes in-frame clones alone and lacks a portion of them. The table has approximately 170,000 clones, 65% to 70% seen once. V was clipped by 5 bases and J by 10 bases; unmatched bases: 2. Germline V gene lookup returns CDR1 SGHAT and CDR2 FQNNGV. The CDR3 runs 11 residues. The source is a woman younger than 35 in good health and CMV-seropositive. Specimen: PBMCs. The chain couples TRBV11-2 to TRBJ1-1, with 9 bases matching TRBD1. DNA of the CDR3: TGTGCCAGCAGCCCGACAGGGGGAGCTTTCTTT. It translates to CASSPTGGAFF.